This entry lists 18 T cell receptor beta chains sequenced from one sample in a study of T cells after yellow fever vaccination. TCRdb recomputed calls from the 5' RACE reads with MiXCR, one row per CDR3 protein. The profile shows 300,000 or so distinct CDR3 sequences, 4% of them singletons. The sample in question was PBMCs, obtained 5 days after the yellow fever booster vaccination. Receptors were obtained from a man aged 18 to 30 who received the YFV17D yellow fever vaccine.

A word on this clonotype: The junction departs from the called germline gene at one end, perhaps through a read error. The chain combines TRBV20-1 with TRBJ2-6, with D perhaps TRBD1 (5 bases). The CDR3 covers 15 residues. Per the germline V gene, CDR1 is DFQATT and CDR2 is SNEGSKA (reference sequence). The CDR3 protein is CSARDHRSGANVLNF. The CDR3 region has the DNA TGCAGTGCTAGAGATCACCGCTCTGGGGCCAACGTCCTGAATTTC.

V and J are TRBV20-1 and TRBJ2-7; 12 bases line up with TRBD1. With 1 base clipped from V and 5 bases from J, the junction kept 12 bases outside the gene matches. From germline, CDR1 is DFQATT and CDR2 SNEGSKA (reference sequence). The CDR3 runs to 17 residues. The CDR3: CSARAKGGQGAFDEQYF. The CDR3 nucleotides are TGCAGTGCTAGAGCCAAAGGGGGACAGGGGGCTTTCGACGAGCAGTACTTC.

In this sample, this clonotype turned up a few times. The chain carries TRBV20-1 and TRBJ2-1; TRBD2 aligns across 8 bases. Germline CDR1 DFQATT, CDR2 SNEGSKA (reference sequence). V lost 3 bases to trimming and J lost 7 bases; unmatched junction nucleotides: 11. This CDR3 region has 15 residues. For the CDR3, the DNA is TGCAGTGCTAGGTTCGGGGGGGCCAATGGAAATGAGCAGTTCTTC. The encoded protein is CSARFGGANGNEQFF.

This clonotype appeared a single time. The chain carries TRBV12-3 or TRBV12-4 and TRBJ1-6, with D possibly TRBD1 on 6 matching bases. CDR3 length equals 16 residues. Between the trimmed V and J ends, which lost 7 bases and 8 bases, there was a span of 21 bases. The chain's CDR3 is CASKSVGAVFDSPLHF. The CDR3 nucleotides read TGTGCCAGCAAATCTGTGGGGGCGGTTTTTGATTCACCCCTCCACTTT.

The CDR3 here is CASSWFAYQPQHF. Here the CDR3 DNA reads TGTGCCAGCAGTTGGTTCGCTTATCAGCCCCAGCATTTT. V is TRBV12-3 or TRBV12-4 and J is TRBJ1-5; the D is unclear. Trimming cost V 4 bases and J 5 bases, with 9 bases left between them. The CDR3 consists of 13 residues.

The CDR3 DNA reads as TGTGCCAGCACTCAGCCGGGACGCAGCATCTCTGGGGCCAACGTCCTGACTTTC. Translation: CASTQPGRSISGANVLTF. V is TRBV27 and J is TRBJ2-6, with D possibly called TRBD1 or TRBD2 (5 bases each). The germline V gene encodes CDR1 MNHEY and CDR2 SMNVEV (reference sequence). This CDR3 comprises 18 residues. V was pared by 7 bases and J by 0 bases, with 19 bases between.

Written as DNA, the CDR3 is TGCAGTGCTAGTAATCCCGATGTCAGCTCAGGAAACACCATATATTTT. It specifies CSASNPDVSSGNTIYF. The chain employs TRBV20-1 and TRBJ1-3; no firm D call. V gave up 3 bases and J gave up 4 bases, with 19 bases separating them. From germline, CDR1 is DFQATT and CDR2 SNEGSKA (reference sequence). The CDR3 consists of 16 residues.

The J gene is TRBJ2-1, the V gene TRBV28; the match to TRBD2 covers 12 bases. Trimming at V came to 6 bases and at J to 2 bases, leaving 8 bases not matched to a gene. Germline assignment: CDR1 MDHEN and CDR2 SYDVKM. The CDR3 spans 17 residues. CDR3 in amino acids: CASRTRLAGATYNEQFF. DNA for the CDR3: TGTGCCAGCAGGACTCGACTAGCGGGGGCTACCTACAATGAGCAGTTCTTC.

The table lists this clonotype with a few counts. V is TRBV2 and J is TRBJ1-3; D perhaps matches TRBD1 (6 bases). The V end lost 7 bases, the J end lost 0 bases, and 10 bases lay between the germline ends. The CDR3 loop spans 14 amino acids. Germline CDR1 reads SNHLY; CDR2 reads FYNNEI. This chain's CDR3 is CASKTGFSGNTIYF. CDR3 bases: TGTGCCAGCAAGACAGGCTTCTCTGGAAACACCATATATTTT.

In this sample, this clonotype turned up a few times. The CDR3 DNA is TGTGCTAGTGGTTCATCGGACTCTTCCTACGAGCAGTACTTC. This translates into CASGSSDSSYEQYF. The chain combines TRBV12-5 with TRBJ2-7; a possible D gene is TRBD2 (5 bases). Trimming pared 4 bases from V and 1 base from J, leaving 11 bases between. CDR1 is LGHNT and CDR2 is FRNRAP in the germline V gene. CDR3 length: 14 amino acids.

Comments on this clonotype: A much larger clonotype is one base distant, so this may be a read error. The chain recombines TRBV20-1 with TRBJ1-2; D possibly corresponds to TRBD1 (6 bases). Trimming pared 5 bases from V and 4 bases from J, leaving 17 bases between. The germline V gene has CDR1 DFQATT and CDR2 SNEGSKA (reference sequence). The CDR3 runs to 14 residues. The CDR3 bases are TGCAGTGCTTCATTAGGGGGGCCTAGCTATGGCTACACCTTC. Its protein product is CSASLGGPSYGYTF.

The table lists this clonotype with a few counts. V and J are TRBV6-5 and TRBJ2-5, with D perhaps given as TRBD1 or TRBD2 (5 bases each). Germline V lookup: CDR1 MNHEY, CDR2 SVGAGI. V gave up 0 bases and J gave up 0 bases, with 5 bases separating them. The CDR3 loop spans 14 amino acids. CDR3 amino acids: CASSYSGDQETQYF. DNA of the CDR3: TGTGCCAGCAGTTACTCGGGGGACCAAGAGACCCAGTACTTC.

J is TRBJ2-6 and V is TRBV10-3; 7 nucleotides agree with TRBD2. Losses at the gene ends were 9 bases for V and 3 bases for J; bases not matched to a gene: 8. Germline CDR1 reads ENHRY; CDR2 reads SYGVKD. This CDR3 has 15 residues. CDR3 residues: CAITPTGGGANVLTF. The CDR3 coding sequence is TGTGCCATAACCCCCACGGGGGGTGGGGCCAACGTCCTGACTTTC.

This clonotype was found a few times. The chain carries TRBV11-2 and TRBJ2-2; no firm D call. V shed 0 bases and J shed 4 bases, with 12 bases lying between them. The germline V gene has CDR1 SGHAT and CDR2 FQNNGV. This CDR3 is built from 16 residues. This CDR3 is CASSLDTIFGTGELFF. The CDR3 bases are TGTGCCAGCAGCTTAGATACGATCTTTGGCACCGGGGAGCTGTTTTTT. Supplemented by reference TRBV11-2 and TRBJ2-2, the full variable domain reads EAGVAQSPRYKIIEKRQSVAFWCNPISGHATLYWYQQILGQGPKLLIQFQNNGVVDDSQLPKDRFSAERLKGVDSTLKIQPAKLEDSAVYLCASSLDTIFGTGELFFGEGSRLTVL.

Ten or more counts support this clonotype. This rearrangement joins TRBV20-1 to TRBJ1-6, with 7 bases aligning to TRBD1. The junction had 13 bases not matched to a gene; V was cut back by 6 bases and J by 8 bases. This CDR3 is built from 15 residues. Germline V gene sequence: CDR1 DFQATT, CDR2 SNEGSKA (reference sequence). CDR3 protein: CSALRDSGGDSPLHF. The DNA of the CDR3 is TGCAGTGCACTTAGGGACAGTGGGGGAGATTCACCCCTCCACTTT.

The chain recombines TRBV29-1 with TRBJ2-3; 8 positions match TRBD1. The CDR3 length is 13 residues. Germline V CDR1 and CDR2: SQVTM, ANQGSEA. Germline trimming cut 6 bases from V and 6 bases from J; bases unmatched to any gene: 8. The CDR3 nucleotides read TGCAGCGTGGGGACAGGAGCAGCGGATACGCAGTATTTT. Protein: CSVGTGAADTQYF.

This clonotype was observed a few times. The chain uses TRBV7-6 and TRBJ2-5, with TRBD2 as a possible D gene (5 bases). The CDR3 length is 13 residues. Germline V gene data show CDR1 as SGHVS and CDR2 as FNYEAQ. V shed 4 bases and J shed 5 bases, with 11 bases lying between them. The CDR3 is CASSYIGGETQYF. In DNA, the CDR3 is TGTGCCAGCAGCTACATCGGCGGGGAGACCCAGTACTTC.

This clonotype has only a few counts. The J gene is TRBJ1-2, the V gene TRBV3-1; D unresolved. The germline V gene has CDR1 LGHDT and CDR2 YNNKEL (reference sequence). The CDR3 loop spans 12 amino acids. The V end lost 3 bases, the J end lost 8 bases, and 10 bases lay between the germline ends. CDR3 sequence: CASSHALRGYTF. The CDR3 nucleotides read TGTGCCAGCAGCCACGCGCTTAGGGGCTACACCTTC.